Listed below are T cell receptor beta chains from one sample, sequenced in a study of blood T cell repertoires in COVID-19. Sequencing was performed with immunoSEQ multiplex PCR; in TCRdb, only in-frame clones are kept and a portion is missing. This sample has 65,000 or so clones, with around four fifths found just once. The sample was peripheral blood. The receptors come from a woman between 45 and 60 years old with active or convalescent COVID-19. Both conserved end residues are part of each CDR3. A D gene is named only where the DNA matches it firmly. Clone size, where shown, is once, few, many, or a class for clones that have expanded.

>TRBV24-1|.|TRBJ1-4|.
TGTGCCACCAGTGATTCGGGAAGGGGAGGAGGCGAAAAACTGTTTTTT
CATSDSGRGGGEKLFF
>TRBV5-6|.|TRBJ1-1|TRBD1
TGTGCCAGCAGCTTCTTAGACAGGGACAACACTGAAGCTTTCTTT
CASSFLDRDNTEAFF
>TRBV18|.|TRBJ1-1|TRBD1
TGTGCCAGCTCACTTTCCGGACAGGGGAACACTGAAGCTTTCTTT
CASSLSGQGNTEAFF
>TRBV5-1|.|TRBJ2-2|TRBD2
TGCGCCAGCAGTCGGGGGACTAGCGGGGGTCCGAACACCGGGGAGCTGTTTTTT
CASSRGTSGGPNTGELFF
>TRBV2|once|TRBJ1-2|TRBD1
TGTGCCAGCCGACAGGGAAGTGGCTATGGCTACACCTTC
CASRQGSGYGYTF
>TRBV5-5|.|TRBJ2-1|TRBD2
TGTGCCAGCAGCTTGGGGGTGACTAGCGGTTACAATGAGCAGTTCTTC
CASSLGVTSGYNEQFF
>TRBV7-7|.|TRBJ2-5|TRBD1
TGTGCTAGCAGTTTGCAGGGGACAGGTGGTGAGACCCAGTACTTC
CASSLQGTGGETQYF
>TRBV20-1|.|TRBJ2-2|TRBD2
TGCAGTGCTAAGGTCGGGAGGCGGCTGTTTTTT
CSAKVGRRLFF
>TRBV24-1|.|TRBJ2-1|.
TGTGCCACCAGTGATCCGGGATTTTACAATGAGCAGTTCTTC
CATSDPGFYNEQFF
>TRBV6-5|.|TRBJ1-2|TRBD1
TGTGCCAGCAGCGACAGGGGGGTTGACGGCTACACCTTC
CASSDRGVDGYTF
>TRBV18|.|TRBJ2-5|.
TGTGCCAGCTCACCAAACGGAGAGACTTATGTGGAGACCCAGTACTTC
CASSPNGETYVETQYF
>TRBV23-1|.|TRBJ1-4|TRBD1
TGCGCCAGCAGTCAATGGAGAGGGACAGGGGGTGAAAAACTGTTTTTT
CASSQWRGTGGEKLFF
>TRBV28|.|TRBJ1-1|TRBD1
TGTGCCAGCAGTCTCACCGGGACAGGGGGGACTGAAGCTTTCTTT
CASSLTGTGGTEAFF
>TRBV18|once|TRBJ1-2|.
TGTGCCAGCTCACCCCCCGGTGTGGATGGCTACACCTTC
CASSPPGVDGYTF
>TRBV19|.|TRBJ2-7|TRBD2
TGTGCCAGTAGTGCAACTCTAGCGGGAGGGGCATACGAGCAGTACTTC
CASSATLAGGAYEQYF
>TRBV24-1|.|TRBJ1-2|.
TGTGCCACCAGCCCCGGCGGGGGGTCCGGGGGCTACACCTTC
CATSPGGGSGGYTF
>TRBV18|.|TRBJ1-2|TRBD1
TGTGCCAGCTTCCCCGGGACAGGGTTCGGCTATGGCTACACCTTC
CASFPGTGFGYGYTF
>TRBV18|.|TRBJ2-3|.
TGTGCCAGCTCCCGAGAATTAGCGGCCTTCGCGGGGAGCACAGATACGCAGTATTTT
CASSRELAAFAGSTDTQYF
>TRBV25-1|few|TRBJ1-1|.
TGTGCCAGCACGCAGGTCCAAGGTGAAGCTTTCTTT
CASTQVQGEAFF
>TRBV6-6|.|TRBJ2-5|TRBD2
TGTGCCAGCAGTTACGGGGGACTAGCGGAAGAGACCCAGTACTTC
CASSYGGLAEETQYF
>TRBV28|.|TRBJ2-7|TRBD2
TGTGCCAGCAGGCTCGCCGGGCTAGCGGAACGCTACGAGCAGTACTTC
CASRLAGLAERYEQYF
>TRBV5-6|.|TRBJ2-5|TRBD2
TGTGCCAGCAGTCTCCTAGCGGGAGGTCGGGAGACCCAGTACTTC
CASSLLAGGRETQYF
>TRBV5-4|many|TRBJ2-1|TRBD1
TGTGCCAGCAGCCAGGGGGCACAGATAAACAATGAGCAGTTCTTC
CASSQGAQINNEQFF
>TRBV2|many|TRBJ1-4|.
TGTGCCAGCAGTGAAGATCGGGGGACGTATGAAAAACTGTTTTTT
CASSEDRGTYEKLFF
>TRBV5-4|.|TRBJ2-7|.
TGTGCCAGCAGCTTGCAGGGGCGGTGGTCCTACGAGCAGTACTTC
CASSLQGRWSYEQYF
>TRBV19|.|TRBJ2-6|.
TGTGCCAGTAGCCAGTCTGGGGCCAACGTCCTGACTTTC
CASSQSGANVLTF
>TRBV5-1|.|TRBJ1-1|TRBD1
TGCGCCAGCAAACGGACAGGGAACACTGAAGCTTTCTTT
CASKRTGNTEAFF
>TRBV30|.|TRBJ1-2|TRBD1
TGTGCCTGGAGTGTACTCACAGGGGAGGGCTACACCTTC
CAWSVLTGEGYTF
>TRBV6-5|.|TRBJ1-2|.
TGTGCCAGCAGTCGGACACCGAACTATGGCTACACCTTC
CASSRTPNYGYTF
>TRBV7-2|once|TRBJ1-1|TRBD1
TGTGCCAGCAGCTCGCAGGGGGTCGCCACTGAAGCTTTCTTT
CASSSQGVATEAFF
>TRBV5-4|.|TRBJ2-7|.
TGTGCCAGCAGCTCCTTAGGACTATACGAGCAGTACTTC
CASSSLGLYEQYF
>TRBV6-1|.|TRBJ2-3|TRBD2
TGTGCCAGCAGTGACGGGAGGACTAGCGGGAAAAGGGGCACAGATACGCAGTATTTT
CASSDGRTSGKRGTDTQYF
>TRBV7-6|.|TRBJ2-7|.
TGTGCCAGCAGCAGGGCCCCTCGGGAGCTAGCCTACGAGCAGTACTTC
CASSRAPRELAYEQYF
>TRBV24-1|.|TRBJ2-1|TRBD2
TGTGCCGTCCAACTAGCGGGAGGGCAAAATGAGCAGTTCTTC
CAVQLAGGQNEQFF
>TRBV11-2|.|TRBJ2-7|TRBD2
TGTGCCAGCAGCCCCCGGGGGGGGAGGCCCTACGAGCAGTACTTC
CASSPRGGRPYEQYF
>TRBV2|.|TRBJ2-2|TRBD1
TGTGCCAGCAGTATGACAGGGGGCGCCGGCGGGGAGCTGTTTTTT
CASSMTGGAGGELFF
>TRBV24-1|few|TRBJ2-1|.
TGTGCCACCAGTGATTTTCGGGGGAGTGGTGAGCAGTTCTTC
CATSDFRGSGEQFF
>TRBV29-1|.|TRBJ2-3|.
TGCAGCGCCCTAGCCCCCACAGATACGCAGTATTTT
CSALAPTDTQYF
>TRBV6-5|once|TRBJ2-1|.
TGTGCCAGCAGTTACTCAAGCGGGCCCTACAATGAGCAGTTCTTC
CASSYSSGPYNEQFF
>TRBV5-1|few|TRBJ2-7|.
TGCGCCAGCAGCTGGACCGGGACTGTCCCCTACGAGCAGTACTTC
CASSWTGTVPYEQYF
>TRBV6-5|.|TRBJ1-1|.
TGTGCCAGCGGTCGGGGGTTGAGCACTGAAGCTTTCTTT
CASGRGLSTEAFF
>TRBV16|.|TRBJ2-1|TRBD2
TGTGCCAGCAGCCAAGAAGCGGGGTCCTACAATGAGCAGTTCTTC
CASSQEAGSYNEQFF
>TRBV5-4|.|TRBJ2-3|.
TGTGCCAGCAGCTTAGACAGTTCAGATACGCAGTATTTT
CASSLDSSDTQYF
>TRBV7-9|once|TRBJ1-3|.
TGTGCCAGCAGTCCAACGCCAGGGAAGTTGACTGGAAACACCATATATTTT
CASSPTPGKLTGNTIYF
>TRBV3-1/TRBV3-2|.|TRBJ2-7|TRBD1
TGTGCCAGCAGCCATCGGGACCCCAGGGGGGAGCAGTACTTC
CASSHRDPRGEQYF
>TRBV3-1/TRBV3-2|.|TRBJ1-1|.
TGTGCCAGCAGCCTGAGACAGTCCAACACTGAAGCTTTCTTT
CASSLRQSNTEAFF
>TRBV6-5|.|TRBJ1-6|.
TGTGCCAGCAGTTATTCCTCTAATTCACCCCTCCACTTT
CASSYSSNSPLHF
>TRBV29-1|.|TRBJ1-1|.
TGCAGCGTTGAAAGCGGGAGGGGGACTGAAGCTTTCTTT
CSVESGRGTEAFF
>TRBV7-2|.|TRBJ2-1|.
TGTGCCAGCAGCCTAACAGGGTGGAATGAGCAGTTCTTC
CASSLTGWNEQFF
>TRBV2|.|TRBJ2-5|.
TGTGCCAGCAGTCCGAGGCAGGGGCCGGAGACCCAGTACTTC
CASSPRQGPETQYF
>TRBV3-1/TRBV3-2|once|TRBJ2-5|TRBD2
TGTGCCAGCAGCCAAGACCGGAGGGCGGGAGTTCTCCCATCGGCGGCAGAGACCCAGTACTTC
CASSQDRRAGVLPSAAETQYF
>TRBV4-1|.|TRBJ2-2|TRBD2
TGCGCCAGCAGCCCCGTAGCGGGAGCGAGCACCGGGGAGCTGTTTTTT
CASSPVAGASTGELFF
>TRBV10-3|.|TRBJ2-3|.
TGTGCCATCAGTGAGGGCGGTTATAGCACAGATACGCAGTATTTT
CAISEGGYSTDTQYF